This passage covers 30 T cell receptor beta chains from one sample sequenced in a study of CD8+CD57+ T cells in acquired aplastic anemia. For CDR3 and TCR beta VDJ profiling, genomic DNA was the template used. TCRdb itself ran the reads through MiXCR, one entry per CDR3 protein. The repertoire has under 200,000 distinct CDR3 sequences, less than 50% of them found once; the top ten carry under 2%. The sequenced patients had an expansion of CD8+CD57+ cells seen by flow cytometry. Input material: sorted CD4+, CD8+, or CD8+CD57+ T cells (not recorded which) from PBMCs. The receptors were gathered from a human donor with aplastic anemia.

The chain links TRBV10-2 to TRBJ2-7; 8 bases are a match to TRBD1. Germline CDR1 WSHSY, CDR2 SAAADI. V dropped 6 bases and J dropped 6; count of bases not matched to a gene: 1. CDR3 length: 11 amino acids. The CDR3 is CASRQGAEQYF. CDR3 in DNA: TGCGCCAGCAGGCAGGGGGCCGAGCAGTACTTC.

The J gene is TRBJ1-1, the V gene TRBV7-2; D gene unclear. CDR3 size: 13 residues. Germline V CDR1 and CDR2: SGHTA, FQGNSA. Trimming shortened V by 1 base and J by 4 bases, and 7 bases separated the two germline ends. Here the CDR3 reads CASSLDTGTEAFF. The CDR3 DNA sequence: TGTGCCAGCAGCTTAGATACGGGCACTGAAGCTTTCTTT.

J is TRBJ1-1 and V is TRBV29-1; 7 nucleotides match TRBD1. Trimming at V came to 6 bases and at J to 7 bases, leaving 14 bases not matched to a gene. The germline CDR1 and CDR2 sequences are SQVTM and ANQGSEA. The length of the CDR3 is 14 residues. CDR3 DNA: TGCAGCGTCCGCCTAACAAGACAGGGCCTTGAAGCTTTCTTT. This encodes CSVRLTRQGLEAFF.

The chain combines TRBV12-3 or TRBV12-4 with TRBJ2-3; D ambiguous. This CDR3 is 11 amino acids long. V gave up 8 bases and J gave up 3 bases, with 6 bases separating them. CDR3 residues: CASALTDTQYF. CDR3 nucleotides: TGTGCCAGCGCCCTTACAGATACGCAGTATTTT.

In the case of this clonotype: A read error is possible here, since a much larger clone lies one base away. The chain employs TRBV5-1 and TRBJ1-1; no clear D. Germline CDR1 is SGHRS and CDR2 is YFSETQ. The CDR3 loop spans 13 amino acids. V dropped 3 bases and J dropped 4 bases, with 10 bases sitting between them. CDR3 DNA: TGCGCCAGCAGCTATATGGCTGGCACTGAAGCTTTCTTT. It translates to CASSYMAGTEAFF.

The chain couples TRBV2 to TRBJ2-2; the D gene is possibly TRBD1 (6 bases). CDR3 size: 15 residues. The germline V gene encodes CDR1 SNHLY and CDR2 FYNNEI. Trimming pared 1 base from V and 3 bases from J, leaving 9 bases between. Here the CDR3 DNA reads TGTGCCAGCAGTGAAGTCCCAGGGGACACCGGGGAGCTGTTTTTT. Translation gives CASSEVPGDTGELFF.

This clonotype has ten or more counts. The V and J genes are TRBV15 and TRBJ1-1, with D possibly matching TRBD1 (6 bases). Germline V gene lookup returns CDR1 LNHNV and CDR2 YYDKDF (reference sequence). The CDR3 sequence is 17 residues long. V shed 0 bases and J shed 1 base, with 15 bases lying between them. CDR3 sequence (DNA): TGTGCCACCAGCAGAGACGGGGGGAGGGGGGGGAACACTGAAGCTTTCTTT. Translating gives CATSRDGGRGGNTEAFF.

In this sample, this clonotype turned up many times. The V and J genes are TRBV7-9 and TRBJ1-1; the D gene is possibly TRBD1 (6 bases). V lost 3 bases to trimming and J lost 2 bases, with 10 bases between them. The germline gives CDR1 SEHNR, CDR2 FQNEAQ (reference sequence). The CDR3 loop spans 14 amino acids. CDR3 in DNA: TGTGCCAGCAGCTTCAGGGGATCAAACACTGAAGCTTTCTTT. It is translated as CASSFRGSNTEAFF.

The chain links TRBV6-5 to TRBJ1-3; D is undetermined. The V gene lost 2 bases and the J gene lost 2 bases, with 4 bases spanning the gap. Germline CDR1 reads MNHEY; CDR2 reads SVGAGI. The CDR3 contains 13 residues. CDR3: CASSYTTGNTIYF. CDR3 in DNA: TGTGCCAGCAGTTACACAACTGGAAACACCATATATTTT.

This clonotype was observed many times. V is TRBV19 and J is TRBJ1-1, with no clear D. Germline CDR1 and CDR2: LNHDA and SQIVND (reference sequence). V was trimmed by 5 bases and J by 3 bases, leaving 4 bases between them. CDR3 length: 11 residues. The CDR3 DNA reads as TGTGCCAGTAGTGGGCACACTGAAGCTTTCTTT. Translation: CASSGHTEAFF.

This chain connects TRBV7-7 to TRBJ2-5, with TRBD1 as a possible D gene (5 bases). Trimming removed 3 bases at V and 3 bases at J, with 14 bases between. This CDR3 has 15 amino acids. Germline CDR1 and CDR2: SSHAT and FNYEAQ (reference sequence). The CDR3 here is CASSFGAGHKETQYF. CDR3 in DNA: TGTGCCAGCAGCTTTGGGGCAGGGCACAAAGAGACCCAGTACTTC.

The chain has TRBV29-1 and TRBJ2-6; D is uncertain. CDR3 length equals 14 residues. Per the germline V gene, CDR1 is SQVTM and CDR2 is ANQGSEA. V was trimmed by 5 bases and J by 0 bases, leaving 8 bases between them. DNA for the CDR3: TGCAGCGTTACCGCCAACTCTGGGGCCAACGTCCTGACTTTC. Translated: CSVTANSGANVLTF.

This clonotype was recorded many times. This rearrangement joins TRBV4-2 to TRBJ2-7; 7 bases match TRBD1. CDR1 and CDR2 (germline): LGHNA, YNFKEQ. V lost 4 bases and J lost 1; bases outside the gene matches: 7. This CDR3 is 15 amino acids long. Written as DNA, the CDR3 is TGTGCCAGCAGCCTTACGCCAGGGGGTTCCTACGAGCAGTACTTC. Its translation is CASSLTPGGSYEQYF.

This clonotype appeared many times. CDR3 residues: CASSYVSFSGANVLTF. As DNA, the CDR3 is TGTGCCAGCAGTTACGTTTCCTTTTCTGGGGCCAACGTCCTGACTTTC. The J gene is TRBJ2-6, the V gene TRBV6-5; D ambiguous. The CDR3 is made up of 16 amino acids. CDR1 and CDR2 from the germline V gene are MNHEY and SVGAGI. V was clipped by 2 bases and J by 1 base, with 9 bases between them.

This clonotype showed up just once. The V and J genes are TRBV12-3 or TRBV12-4 and TRBJ2-7; a possible D gene is TRBD1 (6 bases). This CDR3 region has 14 residues. The ends were cut back, 3 bases at V and 4 bases at J, with 13 bases in the middle. The CDR3 is CASSFSQGGYEQYF. The DNA for the CDR3 is TGTGCCAGCAGTTTCTCACAGGGTGGGTACGAGCAGTACTTC.

The chain joins TRBV10-3 to TRBJ2-7; 7 nucleotides agree with TRBD2. V lost 10 bases and J lost 4; bases outside the gene matches: 10. The CDR3 loop spans 13 amino acids. CDR1 and CDR2 (germline): ENHRY, SYGVKD. Written as DNA, the CDR3 is TGTGCCACCCGGGAGGAGACGGAATACGAGCAGTACTTC. It codes for CATREETEYEQYF.

This clonotype was picked up one time. A junction end diverges from the germline sequence, so it may reflect a read error. CDR3 region: CASRGFLRNTEAFF. CDR3 DNA sequence: TGCGCCAGCAGGGGTTTTCTGAGGAACACTGAAGCTTTCTTT. The chain has TRBV7-9 and TRBJ1-1; the D gene is possibly TRBD1 (6 bases). Germline V gene data show CDR1 as SEHNR and CDR2 as FQNEAQ (reference sequence). The CDR3 is 14 amino acids.

This clonotype was detected a few times. The chain carries TRBV6-5 and TRBJ1-2, with D perhaps TRBD1 (6 bases). Germline lookup yields CDR1 MNHEY and CDR2 SVGAGI. V was cut by 2 bases and J by 7 bases, with 8 bases left in between. There are 12 residues in the CDR3. CDR3 sequence: CASSYGTFGYTF. CDR3 coding DNA: TGTGCCAGCAGTTACGGGACATTTGGCTACACCTTC.

This clonotype was counted once. This sequence joins TRBV10-3 and TRBJ1-3; D is unclear. The germline gives CDR1 ENHRY, CDR2 SYGVKD. This CDR3 region has 17 residues. Trimming left V 4 bases short and J 0 bases short, with 16 bases between. The CDR3 nucleotides are TGTGCCATCAGTGTCAGCAGGAACGGAATCTCTGGAAACACCATATATTTT. Translation gives CAISVSRNGISGNTIYF.

This clonotype was seen only a few times. This sequence joins TRBV27 and TRBJ1-2; D is perhaps TRBD1 (6 bases). V lost 6 bases, J lost 0 bases, and 14 bases lay in between. This CDR3 has 15 amino acids. Looked up from germline, CDR1 is MNHEY and CDR2 is SMNVEV (reference sequence). CDR3 nucleotide sequence: TGTGCCAGCAGAGCCCGTGGACAGTCTAACTATGGCTACACCTTC. This codes for CASRARGQSNYGYTF.

This clonotype has at least ten counts. V usage is TRBV6-5 and J usage is TRBJ2-5; D may correspond to TRBD1 or TRBD2 (5 bases each). CDR3 size: 13 residues. In germline, CDR1 is MNHEY, CDR2 SVGAGI. V was clipped by 6 bases and J by 4 bases, with 12 bases between them. CDR3 coding DNA: TGTGCCAGCAGCCCGTCTGGGACAGAGACCCAGTACTTC. As protein: CASSPSGTETQYF.

The gene calls are TRBV24-1 and TRBJ2-6; 11 nucleotides match TRBD1. The ends lost 7 bases at V and 4 bases at J; junction bases unmatched: 5. CDR3 length: 16 amino acids. The V gene's germline CDR1 is KGHDR and CDR2 SFDVKD. Written as DNA, the CDR3 is TGTGCCACCAGGAGGACAGGGGGCTCCGGGGCCAACGTCCTGACTTTC. This gives the protein CATRRTGGSGANVLTF.

This clonotype was observed at least ten times. The chain carries TRBV5-4 and TRBJ2-3; D not certain. Germline V gene lookup returns CDR1 SGHNT and CDR2 YYREEE (reference sequence). The ends were cut back, 0 bases at V and 0 bases at J, with 11 bases in the middle. This CDR3 has 16 amino acids. The DNA of the CDR3 is TGTGCCAGCAGCTTGGTAGTCAAGCGTAGCACAGATACGCAGTATTTT. Translating it yields CASSLVVKRSTDTQYF.

The chain is built from TRBV20-1 and TRBJ2-5; 11 bases match TRBD1. Losses at the gene ends were 6 bases for V and 2 bases for J; bases not matched to a gene: 5. CDR1 DFQATT and CDR2 SNEGSKA come from the germline V gene (reference sequence). CDR3 size: 14 residues. CDR3: CSAAGTGGQETQYF. DNA of the CDR3: TGCAGTGCCGCCGGGACAGGGGGGCAAGAGACCCAGTACTTC.

The V and J genes are TRBV5-4 and TRBJ1-1, with D unresolved. Trimming removed 3 bases from V and 5 bases from J, with 20 bases in between. Looked up from germline, CDR1 is SGHNT and CDR2 is YYREEE (reference sequence). The CDR3 is 16 amino acids. CDR3 amino acids: CASSSPADGWLTEAFF. As DNA, the CDR3 is TGTGCCAGCAGCTCCCCCGCGGACGGTTGGTTGACTGAAGCTTTCTTT.

The chain employs TRBV4-2 and TRBJ2-7; 7 nucleotides line up with TRBD2. V shed 5 bases, J shed 2 bases, and the junction held 12 bases outside the gene matches. The CDR3 loop spans 16 amino acids. Germline loops: CDR1 LGHNA, CDR2 YNFKEQ. CDR3 amino acids: CASSSRGGSGTYEQYF. DNA for the CDR3: TGTGCCAGCAGCTCACGGGGCGGGAGTGGAACCTACGAGCAGTACTTC.

The chain joins TRBV20-1 to TRBJ2-1, with no clear D. The ends were cut back, 2 bases at V and 1 base at J, with 9 bases in the middle. Germline-derived CDR1 and CDR2 are DFQATT and SNEGSKA (reference sequence). CDR3 length: 14 amino acids. This chain's CDR3 is CSARSWGSYNEQFF. CDR3 DNA: TGCAGTGCTAGAAGTTGGGGTTCCTACAATGAGCAGTTCTTC.

This clonotype has a count of ten or more. The chain carries TRBV5-5 and TRBJ1-1; D may be TRBD1 (5 bases). The germline gives CDR1 SGHKS, CDR2 YYEKEE (reference sequence). The V gene lost 1 base and the J gene lost 0 bases, with 10 bases spanning the gap. CDR3 size: 15 residues. The CDR3, as DNA: TGTGCCAGCAGCTTGCAGGGAAACATGAACACTGAAGCTTTCTTT. Its protein is CASSLQGNMNTEAFF.

Regarding this clonotype: The germline gene is not matched at one end of the junction; a read error may be the cause. The chain links TRBV7-9 to TRBJ1-2; the match to TRBD1 covers 7 bases. Germline values: CDR1 SEHNR, CDR2 FQNEAQ (reference sequence). This CDR3 has 12 residues. In nucleotides, the CDR3 is TGTGCCAGCAGCTTTCAACAGGGGCCGGGATCCTTC. Amino acid sequence: CASSFQQGPGSF. The full variable domain, with the rest looked up from reference TRBV7-9 and TRBJ1-2, is DTGVSQNPRHKITKRGQNVTFRCDPISEHNRLYWYRQTLGQGPEFLTYFQNEAQLEKSRLLSDRFSAERPKGSFSTLEIQRTEQGDSAMYLCASSFQQGPGSFGSGTRLTVV.

In its sample, this clonotype was seen many times. This chain links TRBV28 with TRBJ2-7, with D perhaps matching TRBD1 (6 bases). Deletions cut 2 bases from V and 3 bases from J, with 11 bases between. CDR1 MDHEN and CDR2 SYDVKM come from the germline V gene. This CDR3 spans 14 amino acids. The CDR3 nucleotides read TGTGCCAGCAGTTTAGAACCAGGGGTCTACGAGCAGTACTTC. This codes for CASSLEPGVYEQYF.